This TCR beta chain originates from a study of cytomegalovirus exposure and HLA in healthy donors. Study-level results: TCR association rates varied by HLA locus in a later analysis, with DRB1 highest and HLA-C lowest.

Use of 60 Vbeta and 13 Jbeta primers characterized the PCR. Libraries were prepared by immunoSEQ multiplex PCR; TCRdb keeps only in-frame clonotypes and omits some of them. The sample carries about 130,000 clones, roughly 80% recorded once. Comments on this clone: Its antigen is not known.

The clonotype comes from a female donor in good health and CMV-seronegative. Sequencing was done on a sample of PBMCs.

The CDR3 region is CASSPIRGGQPQHF. DNA of the CDR3: TGCGCCAGCAGTCCTATCAGGGGAGGGCAGCCCCAGCATTTT. The V call is TRBV10-2, the J call TRBJ1-5, with D perhaps TRBD1 (6 bases). The CDR3 has 14 amino acids. Germline values: CDR1 WSHSY, CDR2 SAAADI. V was trimmed by 5 bases and J by 7 bases, leaving 15 bases between them.